Listed below are T cell receptor beta chains from one sample, sequenced in a study of monozygotic twins with cystic fibrosis. Measured with immunoSEQ multiplex PCR; TCRdb has only the in-frame clones, and not every one. The sample lists tens of thousands of clones, more than 85% seen once, with roughly 0.3% in the top ten. Sequenced sample: blood. These receptors were obtained from a girl aged 2 to 10 with cystic fibrosis. The CDR3 runs from the conserved cysteine through the conserved F or W. A D gene is named only where the DNA matches it firmly. Some rows have no size entry. The others give once, few or many, or a class for an expanded clone.

>TRBJ1-1|NA|TRBV5-1|NA
CASSLEGPPNTEAFF
TGCGCCAGCAGCTTGGAGGGGCCCCCGAACACTGAAGCTTTCTTT
>TRBJ2-1|NA|TRBV27|NA
CASSVQGFEQFF
TGTGCCAGCAGTGTACAGGGATTTGAGCAGTTCTTC
>TRBJ2-3|NA|TRBV18|NA
CASSPSKSFSTDTQYF
TGTGCCAGCTCACCAAGTAAAAGTTTTAGCACAGATACGCAGTATTTT
>TRBJ2-3|NA|TRBV7-2|NA
CASSVPGGLTDTQYF
TGTGCCAGCAGCGTACCCGGGGGACTCACAGATACGCAGTATTTT
>TRBJ2-5|NA|TRBV14|NA
CASSPGPETQYF
TGTGCCAGCAGCCCGGGCCCGGAGACCCAGTACTTC
>TRBJ2-1|NA|TRBV2|TRBD2
CASNRLAGDLDEQFF
TGTGCCAGCAATAGACTAGCGGGGGATTTGGATGAGCAGTTCTTC
>TRBJ2-1|NA|TRBV5-1|NA
CASSPGVVQFF
TGCGCCAGCAGCCCGGGTGTTGTGCAGTTCTTC
>TRBJ2-2|NA|TRBV6-5|NA
CASSYSGTGELFF
TGTGCCAGCAGTTACTCGGGTACCGGGGAGCTGTTTTTT
>TRBJ1-4|once|TRBV9|NA
CASSPRSGGANEKLFF
TGTGCCAGCAGCCCCCGGTCGGGGGGAGCTAATGAAAAACTGTTTTTT
>TRBJ2-5|NA|TRBV7-9|NA
CASSLVYVSRKYQETQYF
TGTGCCAGCAGCTTAGTATACGTTTCCAGAAAGTACCAAGAGACCCAGTACTTC
>TRBJ1-6|NA|TRBV5-1|TRBD1
CASSRGTGDYSPLHF
TGCGCCAGCAGCAGAGGGACAGGGGATTACTCACCCCTCCACTTT
>TRBJ1-4|once|TRBV7-8|NA
CASSLGAGPNEKLFF
TGTGCCAGCAGCTTAGGTGCAGGCCCAAATGAAAAACTGTTTTTT
>TRBJ1-3|NA|TRBV6-5|TRBD1
CASSAGTDSGNTIYF
TGTGCCAGCAGTGCCGGGACAGACTCTGGAAACACCATATATTTT
>TRBJ1-2|NA|TRBV28|NA
CASSLWGGRGIYGYTF
TGTGCCAGCAGTTTATGGGGTGGCAGGGGAATATATGGCTACACCTTC
>TRBJ2-7|NA|TRBV2|NA
CASTKTSHLLEQYF
TGTGCCAGCACTAAGACTAGTCATCTGCTCGAGCAGTACTTC
>TRBJ1-5|once|TRBV4-3|NA
CASSQVGGWQSGNFSNQPQHF
TGCGCCAGCAGCCAAGTAGGTGGTTGGCAGTCAGGAAATTTTAGCAATCAGCCCCAGCATTTT
>TRBJ1-6|NA|TRBV19|NA
CASSLLGNSPLHF
TGTGCCAGTAGCCTCTTGGGAAATTCACCCCTCCACTTT
>TRBJ2-7|NA|TRBV29-1|NA
CSVVGGVNEQYF
TGCAGCGTTGTTGGAGGGGTTAACGAGCAGTACTTC
>TRBJ2-7|NA|TRBV2|TRBD2
CASSERLAGGLGYEQYF
TGTGCCAGCAGTGAGAGACTAGCGGGGGGTCTGGGGTACGAGCAGTACTTC
>TRBJ1-1|NA|TRBV6-6|NA
CASSYRRDTEAFF
TGTGCCAGCAGTTACCGCAGGGACACTGAAGCTTTCTTT
>TRBJ1-2|NA|TRBV19|NA
CASRDTNYGYTF
TGTGCCAGCCGGGACACCAACTATGGCTACACCTTC
>TRBJ2-5|NA|TRBV10-1|TRBD2
CASSEGVAGIQETQYF
TGCGCCAGCAGTGAGGGGGTAGCGGGGATCCAAGAGACCCAGTACTTC